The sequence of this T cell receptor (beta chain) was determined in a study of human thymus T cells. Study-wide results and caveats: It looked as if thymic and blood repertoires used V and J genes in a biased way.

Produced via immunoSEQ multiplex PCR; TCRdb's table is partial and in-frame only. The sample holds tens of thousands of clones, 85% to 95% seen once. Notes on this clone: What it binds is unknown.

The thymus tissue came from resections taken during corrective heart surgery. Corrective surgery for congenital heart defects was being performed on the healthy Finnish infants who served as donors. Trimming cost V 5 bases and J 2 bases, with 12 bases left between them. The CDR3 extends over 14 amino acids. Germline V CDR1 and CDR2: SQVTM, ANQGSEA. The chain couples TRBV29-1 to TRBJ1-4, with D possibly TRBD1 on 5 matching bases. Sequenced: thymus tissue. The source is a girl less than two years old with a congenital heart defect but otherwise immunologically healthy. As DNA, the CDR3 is TGCAGCGTTCGAATGTGGGGGACTAATGAAAAACTGTTTTTT. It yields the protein CSVRMWGTNEKLFF.